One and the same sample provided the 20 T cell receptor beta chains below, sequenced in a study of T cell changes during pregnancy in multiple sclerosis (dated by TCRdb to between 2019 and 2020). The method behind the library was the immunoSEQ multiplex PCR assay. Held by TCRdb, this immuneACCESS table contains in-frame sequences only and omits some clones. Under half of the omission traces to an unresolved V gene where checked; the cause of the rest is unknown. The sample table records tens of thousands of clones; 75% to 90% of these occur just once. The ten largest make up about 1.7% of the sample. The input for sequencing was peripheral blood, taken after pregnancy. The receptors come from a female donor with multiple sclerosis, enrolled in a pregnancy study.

The CDR3 nucleotides read TGTGCCATCAGAGAGGGGGGCCTCGAAGCTTTCTTT. Translation: CAIREGGLEAFF. This sequence joins TRBV10-3 and TRBJ1-1; possible D gene TRBD1, 6 bases. Germline CDR1 is ENHRY and CDR2 is SYGVKD. V gave up 6 bases and J gave up 8 bases, with 13 bases separating them. This CDR3 spans 12 amino acids.

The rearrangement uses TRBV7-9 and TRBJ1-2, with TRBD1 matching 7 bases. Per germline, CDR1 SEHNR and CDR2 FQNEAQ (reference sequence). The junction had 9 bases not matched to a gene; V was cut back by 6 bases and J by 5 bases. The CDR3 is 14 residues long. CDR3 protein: CASRDTGESYGYTF. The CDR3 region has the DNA TGTGCCAGCAGGGATACAGGGGAATCGTATGGCTACACCTTC.

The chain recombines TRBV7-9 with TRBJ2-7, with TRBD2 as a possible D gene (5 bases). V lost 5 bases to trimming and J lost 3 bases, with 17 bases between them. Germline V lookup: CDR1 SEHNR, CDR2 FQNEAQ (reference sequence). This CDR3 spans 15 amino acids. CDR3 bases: TGTGCCAGCAGCCTCCGGGGAGTGGCGGGCTACGAGCAGTACTTC. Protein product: CASSLRGVAGYEQYF.

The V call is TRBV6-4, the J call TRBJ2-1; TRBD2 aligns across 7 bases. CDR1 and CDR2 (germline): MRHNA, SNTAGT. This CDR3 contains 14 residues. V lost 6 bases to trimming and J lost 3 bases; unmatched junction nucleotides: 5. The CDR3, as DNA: TGTGCCAGCAGCCCCGGACTAGACTACAATGAGCAGTTCTTC. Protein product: CASSPGLDYNEQFF.

CDR3 nucleotide sequence: TGTGCCAGCAGTTTATTGGGGACAGGGGGCACTGAAGCTTTCTTT. This gives the protein CASSLLGTGGTEAFF. The V call is TRBV27, the J call TRBJ1-1; TRBD1 aligns across 11 bases. V trimming: 1 base; J trimming: 4 bases; junction bases outside the gene matches: 2. Germline V gives CDR1 MNHEY, CDR2 SMNVEV (reference sequence). This CDR3 region has 15 residues.

DNA of the CDR3: TGCGCCAGCAGCTTGGAGGACAGGGTGGGGGAAAAACTGTTTTTT. This sequence encodes CASSLEDRVGEKLFF. V and J are TRBV5-1 and TRBJ1-4; 8 bases are shared with TRBD1. This CDR3 is built from 15 residues. V trimming: 0 bases; J trimming: 8 bases; junction bases outside the gene matches: 6. Per the germline V gene, CDR1 is SGHRS and CDR2 is YFSETQ.

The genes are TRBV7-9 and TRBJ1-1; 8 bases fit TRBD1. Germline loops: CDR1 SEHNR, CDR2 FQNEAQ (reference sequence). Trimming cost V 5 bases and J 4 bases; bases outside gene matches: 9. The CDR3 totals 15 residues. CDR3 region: CASSQFQGAVTEAFF. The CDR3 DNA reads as TGTGCCAGCAGCCAATTTCAGGGGGCGGTCACTGAAGCTTTCTTT.

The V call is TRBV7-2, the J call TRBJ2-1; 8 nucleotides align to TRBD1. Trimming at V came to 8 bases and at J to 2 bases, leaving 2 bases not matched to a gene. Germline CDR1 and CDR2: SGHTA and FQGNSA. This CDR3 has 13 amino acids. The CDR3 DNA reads TGTGCCAGCCGCAGGGGGCCCTACAATGAGCAGTTCTTC. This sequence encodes CASRRGPYNEQFF. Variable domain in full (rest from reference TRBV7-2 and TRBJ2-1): GAGVSQSPSNKVTEKGKDVELRCDPISGHTALYWYRQSLGQGLEFLIYFQGNSAPDKSGLPSDRFSAERTGGSVSTLTIQRTQQEDSAVYLCASRRGPYNEQFFGPGTRLTVL.

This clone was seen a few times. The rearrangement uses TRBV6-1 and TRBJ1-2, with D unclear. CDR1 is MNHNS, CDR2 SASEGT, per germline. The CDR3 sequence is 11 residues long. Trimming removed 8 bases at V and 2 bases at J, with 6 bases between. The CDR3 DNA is TGTGCCAGCGGCGGGAACTATGGCTACACCTTC. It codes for CASGGNYGYTF.

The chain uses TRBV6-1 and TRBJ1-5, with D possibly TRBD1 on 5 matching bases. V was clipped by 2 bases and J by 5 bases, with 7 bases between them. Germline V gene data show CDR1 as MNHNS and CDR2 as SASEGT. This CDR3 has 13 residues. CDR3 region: CASSEIRDQPQHF. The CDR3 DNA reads TGTGCCAGCAGTGAAATCAGGGATCAGCCCCAGCATTTT.

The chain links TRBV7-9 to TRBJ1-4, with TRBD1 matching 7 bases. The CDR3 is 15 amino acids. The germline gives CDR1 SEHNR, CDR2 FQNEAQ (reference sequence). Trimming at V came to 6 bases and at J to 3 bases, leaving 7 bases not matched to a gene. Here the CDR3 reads CASRPQGSANEKLFF. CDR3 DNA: TGTGCCAGCAGGCCACAGGGGTCGGCTAATGAAAAACTGTTTTTT.

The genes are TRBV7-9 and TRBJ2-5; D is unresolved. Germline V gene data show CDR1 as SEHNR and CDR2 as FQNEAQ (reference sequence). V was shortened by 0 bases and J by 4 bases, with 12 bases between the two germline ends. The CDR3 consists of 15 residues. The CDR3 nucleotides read TGTGCCAGCAGCTTAGCGTATAGGCGGATAGAGACCCAGTACTTC. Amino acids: CASSLAYRRIETQYF.

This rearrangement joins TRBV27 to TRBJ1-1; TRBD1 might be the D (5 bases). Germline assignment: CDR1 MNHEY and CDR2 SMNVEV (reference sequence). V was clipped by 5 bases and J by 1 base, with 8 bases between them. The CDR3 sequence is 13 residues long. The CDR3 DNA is TGTGCCAGCAGTCCCAGGGAGAACACTGAAGCTTTCTTT. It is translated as CASSPRENTEAFF.

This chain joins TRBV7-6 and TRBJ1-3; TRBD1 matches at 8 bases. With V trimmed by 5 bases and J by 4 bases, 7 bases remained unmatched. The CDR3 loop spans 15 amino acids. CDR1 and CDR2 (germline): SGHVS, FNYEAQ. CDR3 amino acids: CASSNQDRAGNTIYF. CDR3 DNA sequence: TGTGCCAGCAGCAACCAGGACAGGGCGGGAAACACCATATATTTT. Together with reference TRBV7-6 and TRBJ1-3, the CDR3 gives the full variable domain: GAGVSQSPRYKVTKRGQDVALRCDPISGHVSLYWYRQALGQGPEFLTYFNYEAQQDKSGLPNDRFSAERPEGSISTLTIQRTEQRDSAMYRCASSNQDRAGNTIYFGEGSWLTVV.

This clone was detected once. The CDR3 here is CASTPDPCGQNQPQHF. The CDR3 DNA follows: TGTGCCAGCACCCCCGACCCGTGTGGGCAGAATCAGCCCCAGCATTTT. The rearrangement links TRBV7-3 to TRBJ1-5; D not resolved. Trimming took off 7 bases at V and 4 bases at J, with 20 bases between the two ends. This CDR3 contains 16 residues. In germline, CDR1 is SGHTA, CDR2 FQGTGA.

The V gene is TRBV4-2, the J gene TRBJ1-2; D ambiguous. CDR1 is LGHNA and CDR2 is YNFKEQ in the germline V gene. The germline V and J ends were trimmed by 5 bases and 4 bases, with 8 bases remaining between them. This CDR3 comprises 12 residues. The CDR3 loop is CASSSGTYGYTF. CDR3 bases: TGTGCCAGCAGCTCGGGAACCTATGGCTACACCTTC.

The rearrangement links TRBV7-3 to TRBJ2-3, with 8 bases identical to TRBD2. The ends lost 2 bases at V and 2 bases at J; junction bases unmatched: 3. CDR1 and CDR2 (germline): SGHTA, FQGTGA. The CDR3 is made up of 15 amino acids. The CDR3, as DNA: TGTGCCAGCAGCTTAGGCGGGGGGAACACAGATACGCAGTATTTT. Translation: CASSLGGGNTDTQYF.

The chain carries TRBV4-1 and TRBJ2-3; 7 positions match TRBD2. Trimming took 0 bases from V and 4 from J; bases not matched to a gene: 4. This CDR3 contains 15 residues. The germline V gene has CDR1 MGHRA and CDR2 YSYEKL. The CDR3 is CASSQDQAGADTQYF. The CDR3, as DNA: TGCGCCAGCAGCCAAGATCAGGCGGGGGCAGATACGCAGTATTTT.

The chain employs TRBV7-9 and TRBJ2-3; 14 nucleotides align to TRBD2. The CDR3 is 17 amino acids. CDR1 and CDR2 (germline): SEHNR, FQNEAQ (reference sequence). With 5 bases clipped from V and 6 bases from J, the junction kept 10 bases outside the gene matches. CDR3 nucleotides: TGTGCCAGCAGCGGTGAGACTAGCGGGGGGGCCTGGGATACGCAGTATTTT. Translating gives CASSGETSGGAWDTQYF.

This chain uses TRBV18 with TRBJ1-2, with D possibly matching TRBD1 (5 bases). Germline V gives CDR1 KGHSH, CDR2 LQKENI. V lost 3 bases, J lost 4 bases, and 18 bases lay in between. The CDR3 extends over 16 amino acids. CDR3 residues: CASSPLAAQRGYGYTF. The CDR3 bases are TGTGCCAGCTCACCCCTTGCAGCCCAAAGGGGCTATGGCTACACCTTC.